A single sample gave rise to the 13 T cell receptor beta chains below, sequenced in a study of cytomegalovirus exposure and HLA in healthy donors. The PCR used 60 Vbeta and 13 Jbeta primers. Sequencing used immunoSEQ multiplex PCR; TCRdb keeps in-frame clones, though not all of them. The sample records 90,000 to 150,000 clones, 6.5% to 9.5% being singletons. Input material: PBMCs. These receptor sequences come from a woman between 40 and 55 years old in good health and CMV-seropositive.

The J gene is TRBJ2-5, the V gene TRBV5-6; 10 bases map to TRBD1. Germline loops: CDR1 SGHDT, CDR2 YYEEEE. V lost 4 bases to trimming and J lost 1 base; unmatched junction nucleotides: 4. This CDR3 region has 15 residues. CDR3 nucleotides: TGTGCCAGCAGCGGGGACAGGGGCGCCCAAGAGACCCAGTACTTC. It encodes CASSGDRGAQETQYF.

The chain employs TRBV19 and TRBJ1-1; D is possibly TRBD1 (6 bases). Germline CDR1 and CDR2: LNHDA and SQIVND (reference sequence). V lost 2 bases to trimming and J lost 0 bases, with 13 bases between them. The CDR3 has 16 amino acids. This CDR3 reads CASSIRTEPMNTEAFF. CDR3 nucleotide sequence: TGTGCCAGTAGTATACGGACAGAACCGATGAACACTGAAGCTTTCTTT.

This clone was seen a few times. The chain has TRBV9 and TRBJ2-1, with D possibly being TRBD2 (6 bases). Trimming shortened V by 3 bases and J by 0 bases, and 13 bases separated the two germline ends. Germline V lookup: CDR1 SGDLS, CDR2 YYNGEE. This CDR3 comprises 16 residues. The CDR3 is CASSGGGAVSYNEQFF. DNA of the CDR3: TGTGCCAGCAGCGGCGGAGGGGCAGTCTCCTACAATGAGCAGTTCTTC.

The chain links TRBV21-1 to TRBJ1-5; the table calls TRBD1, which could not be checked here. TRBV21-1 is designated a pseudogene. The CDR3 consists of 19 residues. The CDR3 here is CASSKSALQGFISNQPQHF. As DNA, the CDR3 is TGTGCCAGCAGCAAATCCGCCTTACAGGGTTTCATAAGCAATCAGCCCCAGCATTTT.

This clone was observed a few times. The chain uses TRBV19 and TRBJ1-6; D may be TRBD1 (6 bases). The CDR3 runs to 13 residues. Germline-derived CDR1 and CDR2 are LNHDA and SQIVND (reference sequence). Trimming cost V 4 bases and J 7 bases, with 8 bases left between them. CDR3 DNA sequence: TGTGCCAGTAGTAACAGGGAAAATTCACCCCTCCACTTT. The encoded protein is CASSNRENSPLHF.

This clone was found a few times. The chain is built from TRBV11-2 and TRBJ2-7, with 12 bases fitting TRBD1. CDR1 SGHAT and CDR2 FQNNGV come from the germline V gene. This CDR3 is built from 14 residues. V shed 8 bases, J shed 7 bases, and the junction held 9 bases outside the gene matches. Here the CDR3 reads CASSRGQGAREQYF. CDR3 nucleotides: TGTGCCAGCTCCAGGGGACAGGGGGCGCGAGAGCAGTACTTC.

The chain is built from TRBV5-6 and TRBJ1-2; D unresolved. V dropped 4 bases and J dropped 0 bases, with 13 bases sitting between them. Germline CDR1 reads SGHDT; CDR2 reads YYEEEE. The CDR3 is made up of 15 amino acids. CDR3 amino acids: CASSRNWASNYGYTF. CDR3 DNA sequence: TGTGCCAGCAGCAGAAATTGGGCCTCTAACTATGGCTACACCTTC.

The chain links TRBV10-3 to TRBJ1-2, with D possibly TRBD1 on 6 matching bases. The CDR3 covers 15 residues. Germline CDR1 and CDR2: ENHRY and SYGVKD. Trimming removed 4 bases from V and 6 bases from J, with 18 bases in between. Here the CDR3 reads CAISARGGAYDGYTF. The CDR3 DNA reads TGTGCCATCAGTGCGCGAGGGGGGGCCTATGATGGCTACACCTTC.

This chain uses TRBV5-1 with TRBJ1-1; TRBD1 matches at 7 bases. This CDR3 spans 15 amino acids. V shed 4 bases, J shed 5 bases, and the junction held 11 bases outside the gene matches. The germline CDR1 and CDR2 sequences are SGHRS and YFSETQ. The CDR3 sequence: CASSSPTGVGTEAFF. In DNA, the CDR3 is TGCGCCAGCAGCAGCCCCACAGGGGTTGGGACTGAAGCTTTCTTT.

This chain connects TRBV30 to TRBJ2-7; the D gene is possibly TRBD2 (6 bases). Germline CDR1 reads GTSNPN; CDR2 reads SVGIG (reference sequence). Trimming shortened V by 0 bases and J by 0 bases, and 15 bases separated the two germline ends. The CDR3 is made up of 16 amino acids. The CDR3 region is CAWSVPRRGFSYEQYF. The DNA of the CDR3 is TGTGCCTGGAGTGTACCGCGGAGGGGCTTCTCCTACGAGCAGTACTTC.

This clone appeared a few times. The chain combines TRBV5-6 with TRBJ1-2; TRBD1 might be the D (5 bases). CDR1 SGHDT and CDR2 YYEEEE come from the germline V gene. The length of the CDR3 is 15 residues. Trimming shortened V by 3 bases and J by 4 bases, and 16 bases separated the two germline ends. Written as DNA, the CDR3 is TGTGCCAGCAGCTCGGACCTCAGGGTAATCTATGGCTACACCTTC. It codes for CASSSDLRVIYGYTF.

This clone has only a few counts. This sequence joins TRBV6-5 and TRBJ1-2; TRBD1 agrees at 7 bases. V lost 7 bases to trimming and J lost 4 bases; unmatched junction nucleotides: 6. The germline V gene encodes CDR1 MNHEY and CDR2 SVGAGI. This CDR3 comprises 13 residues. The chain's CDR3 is CASTTGVTYGYTF. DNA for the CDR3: TGTGCCAGCACTACAGGGGTGACCTATGGCTACACCTTC.

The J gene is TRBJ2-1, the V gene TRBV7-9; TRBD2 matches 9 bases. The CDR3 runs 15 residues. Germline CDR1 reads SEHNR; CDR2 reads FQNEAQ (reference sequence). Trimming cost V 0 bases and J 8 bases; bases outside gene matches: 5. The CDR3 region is CASSLALRGGHEQFF. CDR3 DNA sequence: TGTGCCAGCAGCTTAGCGCTGCGGGGGGGCCATGAGCAGTTCTTC.